These T cell receptor beta chains were read from a single sample in a study of blood T cell repertoires in COVID-19. The protocol was immunoSEQ multiplex PCR, while the TCRdb copy is restricted to in-frame clones and leaves out a portion. The table includes hundreds of thousands of clones, around 90% detected once. Sequences were obtained from PBMCs or T cells enriched from blood (not recorded which). These receptors were taken from a man in his sixties who had recovered from COVID-19. The CDR3 runs from the conserved cysteine through the conserved F or W. Each record gives: V gene, J gene, D gene, clone size, CDR3 DNA, CDR3 protein. The D gene is left open where the match is weak. Clone sizes are given selectively: once, few, many, or a class where the clone is expanded.

TRBV28,TRBJ2-7,TRBD1,.,TGTGCCAGCAGTCCGTATACAGGGGGAGCCTACGAGCAGTACTTC,CASSPYTGGAYEQYF
TRBV19,TRBJ1-5,.,few,TGTGCCAGTAGTCCGCGGACGGACTATAGCAATCAGCCCCAGCATTTT,CASSPRTDYSNQPQHF
TRBV2,TRBJ2-7,.,.,TGTGCCAGCAGACTATTTACGACGGGAGAGCAGTACTTC,CASRLFTTGEQYF
TRBV11-2,TRBJ2-3,TRBD2,.,TGTGCCAGCAGCCAGCGTAGACTAGCCAATACGCAGTATTTT,CASSQRRLANTQYF
TRBV10-3,TRBJ2-2,.,.,TGTGCCATCGCCGGCACCGGGGAGCTGTTTTTT,CAIAGTGELFF
TRBV11-3,TRBJ2-2,.,few,TGTGCCAGCAGCTCCCAAATGAGGGCTAACACCGGGGAGCTGTTTTTT,CASSSQMRANTGELFF
TRBV7-3,TRBJ2-6,TRBD1,.,TGTGCCAGCGGACAGGGTTCTGGGGCCAACGTCCTGACTTTC,CASGQGSGANVLTF
TRBV14,TRBJ2-7,.,.,TGTGCCAGCAGCATATTTAGGCAGGGGCTCCGCGAGCAGTACTTC,CASSIFRQGLREQYF
TRBV19,TRBJ1-5,TRBD1,.,TGTGCCAGCTCCCCGGACAGGGGGCCTCAGCCCCAGCATTTT,CASSPDRGPQPQHF
TRBV5-1,TRBJ1-1,.,.,TGCGCCAGCAGCTCATATCAGGGTTTGAACACTGAAGCTTTCTTT,CASSSYQGLNTEAFF
TRBV18,TRBJ1-5,.,.,TGTGCCAGCTCACCATATCGGGATCAGCCCCAGCATTTT,CASSPYRDQPQHF
TRBV5-1,TRBJ2-1,TRBD1,once,TGCGCCAGCAGCTTGGACAGGGGGCTCTACAATGAGCAGTTCTTC,CASSLDRGLYNEQFF
TRBV11-2,TRBJ1-1,.,.,TGTGCCAGCAGCTTAGAGCGGAGGAACACTGAAGCTTTCTTT,CASSLERRNTEAFF
TRBV30,TRBJ2-5,TRBD2,.,TGTGCCTGGACTCCTCCGGGGGGGCCGCCACAAGAGACCCAGTACTTC,CAWTPPGGPPQETQYF
TRBV5-1,TRBJ2-3,.,.,TGCGCCAGCAGCTTGGGGACTAGCACAGATACGCAGTATTTT,CASSLGTSTDTQYF
TRBV18,TRBJ2-1,.,.,TGTGCCAGCTCACCGTCTAGCGCCCCTTCAGGCAATGAGCAGTTCTTC,CASSPSSAPSGNEQFF